The sequence of this TCR beta chain was determined in a study of T cells in Graves' hyperthyroidism and ophthalmopathy. Amplification of TCR beta CDR3 regions was performed using RNA transcripts as template. A first-round RT-PCR of the TCR CDR3 used the HTBI primer set. In TCRdb, the multiplex PCR reads were re-called with MiXCR into one record per CDR3 protein. The sample records around 520,000 distinct CDR3 sequences, 24% being singletons. The V end lost 10 bases, the J end lost 3 bases, and 6 bases lay between the germline ends. This CDR3 has 10 residues. Germline loops: CDR1 MNHNS, CDR2 SASEGT. This clonotype was recorded at least ten times.

Sample: blood. V is TRBV6-1 and J is TRBJ1-1; no clear D. The TCR originated in a woman aged 25 to 39 with Graves' ophthalmopathy. In DNA form, the CDR3 reads TGTGCCACCCACGACACTGAAGCTTTCTTT. Protein product: CATHDTEAFF.